This is a list of T cell receptor beta chains from one sample in a study of T cells in Graves' hyperthyroidism and ophthalmopathy. TCRdb itself ran the multiplex PCR reads through MiXCR, one entry per CDR3 protein. Of fewer than 400,000 distinct CDR3 sequences in the sample, 20% to 25% were seen once. Source material: blood. These receptors all stem from a man aged 45-60 years with Graves' hyperthyroidism. Each CDR3 is given with its conserved first and last residue. D genes are given only for firm matches. Some rows mark clone size as missing; the rest say once, few, many or name a class of expanded clone.

abundance | j_gene | v_gene | d_gene | CDR3nt | CDR3aa
. | TRBJ2-2 | TRBV11-2 | . | TGTGCCAGCAGCTTAGTGGTCCAGGCGAACACCGGGGAGCTGTTTTTT | CASSLVVQANTGELFF
many | TRBJ2-3 | TRBV6-1 | . | TGTGCCAGCAGTGAGGCGACAGGTACAAATACGCAGTATTTT | CASSEATGTNTQYF
. | TRBJ2-1 | TRBV11-2 | . | TGTGCCAGCAGCTTAAGGGGACAAGACAATGAGCAGTTCTTC | CASSLRGQDNEQFF
once | TRBJ1-3 | TRBV7-3 | . | TGTGCCAGCAGCTTCAGGGCCTCTGGAAACACCATATATTTT | CASSFRASGNTIYF
few | TRBJ2-5 | TRBV20-1 | . | TGCAGTGCTTTTGCCCGGGGAGCGCTTAGGGGGACCCAGTACTTC | CSAFARGALRGTQYF
. | TRBJ2-7 | TRBV5-1 | . | TGCGCCAGCAGCTTACAGGGAGGGGGTTACGAGCAGTACTTC | CASSLQGGGYEQYF
. | TRBJ2-7 | TRBV27 | TRBD2 | TGTGCCAGCAGCCAGGGACTAGAGGGTTACGAGCAGTACTTC | CASSQGLEGYEQYF
. | TRBJ1-1 | TRBV19 | . | TGTGACAGTACCATGGGAGCTATGAACACTGAAGCTTTCTTT | CDSTMGAMNTEAFF
. | TRBJ2-1 | TRBV7-6 | TRBD2 | TGTGCCAGCAGTCGTAATCGAGTAGCGGGGGGCTACAATGAGCAGTTCTTC | CASSRNRVAGGYNEQFF
. | TRBJ1-4 | TRBV30 | . | TGTGCCTCGACCTCAACTAATGAAAAACTGTTTTTT | CASTSTNEKLFF
. | TRBJ2-5 | TRBV5-1 | . | TGCGCCAGCAGCCCCTCGGGACACCTCCAAGAGACCCAGTACTTC | CASSPSGHLQETQYF
few | TRBJ1-1 | TRBV7-3 | . | TGTGCCAGCAGCGTCAGCGCAGTGAACACTGAAGCTTTCTTT | CASSVSAVNTEAFF
. | TRBJ1-5 | TRBV30 | . | TGTGCCTGGGGCCTCCCGACCGCTCAGCCCCAGCATTTT | CAWGLPTAQPQHF
. | TRBJ2-1 | TRBV5-1 | . | TGCGCCAGCAGCCCCGGGGGGCGCTATGAGCAGTTCTTC | CASSPGGRYEQFF
once | TRBJ2-2 | TRBV20-1 | TRBD2 | TGCAGTGCTAGAGAGGTTCTAGCGGGAGTTACCGGGGAGCTGTTTTTT | CSAREVLAGVTGELFF
. | TRBJ2-5 | TRBV19 | . | TGTGCCAGTAGTAAGATCGGGGAGACCCAGTACTTC | CASSKIGETQYF
. | TRBJ2-1 | TRBV15 | . | TGTGCCACCAGCAGAGATGATGTCCGCCCGAGCTCCTACAATGAGCAGTTCTTC | CATSRDDVRPSSYNEQFF
many | TRBJ2-7 | TRBV12-3/TRBV12-4 | . | TGTGCCAGCAGTTTAGCGTGGGAGCAGTACTTC | CASSLAWEQYF
many | TRBJ2-5 | TRBV7-9 | TRBD1 | TGTGCCAGCAGCCCTCCGACAGGGCGAGAGACCCAGTACTTC | CASSPPTGRETQYF
few | TRBJ2-7 | TRBV5-6 | TRBD1 | TGTGCCAGCAGCTGGGGGACAGGGGGATATTCCTACGAGCAGTACTTC | CASSWGTGGYSYEQYF
few | TRBJ2-1 | TRBV6-1 | . | TGTGCCGGGGACATGAATGAGCAGTTCTTC | CAGDMNEQFF
few | TRBJ2-1 | TRBV7-2 | . | TGTGCCAGCAGCTTAGCGGGAGTTACTTTCGGTGAGCAGTTCTTC | CASSLAGVTFGEQFF
few | TRBJ2-7 | TRBV29-1 | . | TGCAGCGCCGTGGGCAGTAGCTCCTACGAGCAGTACTTC | CSAVGSSSYEQYF
. | TRBJ2-2 | TRBV24-1 | . | TGTGCCACCCTAGCACCGACCGGGGAGCTGTTTTTT | CATLAPTGELFF
many | TRBJ2-7 | TRBV7-9 | TRBD2 | TGTGCCAGCAGCGGAGGACTAGCGGGAGCTTACGAGCAGTACTTC | CASSGGLAGAYEQYF
many | TRBJ2-7 | TRBV28 | . | TGTGCCAGCAGTTTCGCCTACGAGCAGTACTTC | CASSFAYEQYF
. | TRBJ2-1 | TRBV5-5 | . | TGTGCCAGCAGCTTGGCCAGCCGGGCGTACAATGAGCAGTTCTTC | CASSLASRAYNEQFF